The rows below give T cell receptor beta chains drawn from one sample of a study of blood T cell repertoires in COVID-19. Sequencing used immunoSEQ multiplex PCR; TCRdb keeps in-frame clones, though not all of them. The data hold about 82,000 clones, with around 80% observed a single time. The sequenced sample was peripheral blood. Source of these receptors: a woman aged 60-75 years with acute or convalescent COVID-19. CDR3s include the opening cysteine and the closing phenylalanine or tryptophan. The D gene is left open where the match is weak. Clone size is stated in some rows and not others, as once, few, many or a class when expanded.

j_call,clone_size,v_call,d_call,cdr3_nt,cdr3_aa
TRBJ2-3,-,TRBV24-1,-,TGTGCCACCAGTATCTCAGGGGGCACAGATACGCAGTATTTT,CATSISGGTDTQYF
TRBJ1-2,-,TRBV7-2,TRBD1,TGTGCCAGCAGCCCGGGACAGGGGGTTGGCTACACCTTC,CASSPGQGVGYTF
TRBJ1-3,-,TRBV5-1,-,TGCGCCAGCAGCTCCTACTTGGGCGGGGGCTCTGGAAACACCATATATTTT,CASSSYLGGGSGNTIYF
TRBJ1-2,-,TRBV11-2,TRBD1,TGTGCCAGCAGCTTCAGGGGGACCCAAAGAGATGGCTACACCTTC,CASSFRGTQRDGYTF
TRBJ1-4,-,TRBV5-4,-,TGTGCCAGCAGCCGGGGAGGGGCAACTAATGAAAAACTGTTTTTT,CASSRGGATNEKLFF
TRBJ2-1,-,TRBV2,TRBD2,TGTGCCAGCAGTGATGCCAGCGGGAGGGCTTGGGAGCAGTTCTTC,CASSDASGRAWEQFF
TRBJ1-1,-,TRBV5-6,-,TGTGCCAGCAGCCCTCCGGGGGGGGCGATAAACACTGAAGCTTTCTTT,CASSPPGGAINTEAFF
TRBJ1-2,-,TRBV30,TRBD1,TGTGCCTGGAGCCCCAGGGGGATCTATGGCTACACCTTC,CAWSPRGIYGYTF
TRBJ2-1,once,TRBV6-6,-,TGTGCCAGCGGAGAAGTGGCCCCGAACAATGAGCAGTTCTTC,CASGEVAPNNEQFF
TRBJ2-7,-,TRBV5-6,TRBD1,TGTGCCAGCAGGGGACAGGGAATAGGGTACGAGCAGTACTTC,CASRGQGIGYEQYF
TRBJ2-7,-,TRBV7-9,-,TGTGCCAGCAGCTCCCGGCAGGGCACCTACGAGCAGTACTTC,CASSSRQGTYEQYF
TRBJ1-5,-,TRBV6-5,-,TGTGCCAGCACCAAAGGAGGGCTGGGCAATCAGCCCCAGCATTTT,CASTKGGLGNQPQHF
TRBJ2-3,-,TRBV6-2/TRBV6-3,TRBD1,TGTGCCAGCAGTTACAGGGGACAGGCAGATACGCAGTATTTT,CASSYRGQADTQYF
TRBJ2-3,-,TRBV11-3,-,TGTGCCAGCAGTTTTTGGGAAGCGGGCACCACAGATACGCAGTATTTT,CASSFWEAGTTDTQYF
TRBJ1-4,-,TRBV19,-,TGTGCCAGTAGCGACAGGTCGGTTACGGAAAAACTGTTTTTT,CASSDRSVTEKLFF
TRBJ1-3,once,TRBV7-6,-,TGTGCCAGCAGCGCCATCCAGGGTTTCTCTGGAAACACCATATATTTT,CASSAIQGFSGNTIYF
TRBJ2-6,-,TRBV30,-,TGTGCCTGGAGTCTCCCGGGTGCGGGGGCCAACGTCCTGACTTTC,CAWSLPGAGANVLTF
TRBJ2-7,-,TRBV10-3,TRBD1,TGTGCCATCAGTGAGGCCACACCCGGGACAGGGTCCTACGAGCAGTACTTC,CAISEATPGTGSYEQYF
TRBJ2-5,-,TRBV5-1,TRBD2,TGCGCCAGCAGCGCGGGGACTAGCGGGATTGAGACCCAGTACTTC,CASSAGTSGIETQYF
TRBJ2-2,-,TRBV19,-,TGTGCCAGTAGTAGGCTAGTGTACACCGGGGAGCTGTTTTTT,CASSRLVYTGELFF
TRBJ1-1,few,TRBV12-3/TRBV12-4,-,TGTGCCAGCATCCGACAGTCGTCTGAAGCTTTCTTT,CASIRQSSEAFF
TRBJ2-1,few,TRBV7-3,TRBD2,TGTGCCAGCAGCTTAAATCCTCCTAGCGGGGCTGCTTACAATGAGCAGTTCTTC,CASSLNPPSGAAYNEQFF